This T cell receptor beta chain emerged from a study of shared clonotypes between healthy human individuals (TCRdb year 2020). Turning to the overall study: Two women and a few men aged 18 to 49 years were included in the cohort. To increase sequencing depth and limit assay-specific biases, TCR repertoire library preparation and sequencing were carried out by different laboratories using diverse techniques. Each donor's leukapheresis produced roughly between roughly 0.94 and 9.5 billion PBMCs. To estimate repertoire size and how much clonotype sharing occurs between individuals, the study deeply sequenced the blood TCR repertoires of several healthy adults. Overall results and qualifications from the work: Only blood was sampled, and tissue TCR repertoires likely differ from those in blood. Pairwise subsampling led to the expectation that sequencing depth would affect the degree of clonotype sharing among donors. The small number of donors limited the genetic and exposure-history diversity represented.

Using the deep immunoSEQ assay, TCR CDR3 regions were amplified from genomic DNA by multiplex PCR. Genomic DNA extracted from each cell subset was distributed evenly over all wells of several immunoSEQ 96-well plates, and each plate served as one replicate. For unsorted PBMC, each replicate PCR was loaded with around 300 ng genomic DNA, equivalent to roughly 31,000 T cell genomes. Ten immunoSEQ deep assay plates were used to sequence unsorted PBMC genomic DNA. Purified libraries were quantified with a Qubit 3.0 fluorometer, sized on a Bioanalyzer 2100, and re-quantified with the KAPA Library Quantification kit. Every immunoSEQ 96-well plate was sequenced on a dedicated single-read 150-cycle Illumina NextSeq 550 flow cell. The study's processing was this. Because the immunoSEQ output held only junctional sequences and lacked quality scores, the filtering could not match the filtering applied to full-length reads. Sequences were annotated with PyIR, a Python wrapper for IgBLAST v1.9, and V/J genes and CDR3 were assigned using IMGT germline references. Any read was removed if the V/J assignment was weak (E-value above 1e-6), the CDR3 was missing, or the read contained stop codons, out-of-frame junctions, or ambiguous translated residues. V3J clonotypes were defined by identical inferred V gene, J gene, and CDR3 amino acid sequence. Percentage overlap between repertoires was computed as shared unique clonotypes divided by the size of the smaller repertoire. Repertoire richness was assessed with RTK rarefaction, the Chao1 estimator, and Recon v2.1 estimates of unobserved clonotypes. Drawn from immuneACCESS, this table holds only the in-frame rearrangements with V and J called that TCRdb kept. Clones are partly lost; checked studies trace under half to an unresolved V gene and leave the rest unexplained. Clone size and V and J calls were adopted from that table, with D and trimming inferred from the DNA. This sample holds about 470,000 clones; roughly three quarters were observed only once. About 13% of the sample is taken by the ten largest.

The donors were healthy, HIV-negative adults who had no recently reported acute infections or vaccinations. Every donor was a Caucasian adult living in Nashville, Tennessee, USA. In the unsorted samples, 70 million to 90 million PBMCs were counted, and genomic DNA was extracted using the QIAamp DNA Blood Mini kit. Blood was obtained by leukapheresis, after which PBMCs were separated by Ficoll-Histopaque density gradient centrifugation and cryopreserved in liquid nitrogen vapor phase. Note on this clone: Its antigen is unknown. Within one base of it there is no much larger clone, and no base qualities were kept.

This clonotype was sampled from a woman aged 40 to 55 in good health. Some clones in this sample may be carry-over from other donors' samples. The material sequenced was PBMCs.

The bases read TGTGCCAGCGGACAGGGGGCGTTTAATGAAAAACTGTTTTTT. Its protein reads: CASGQGAFNEKLFF. Here the chain combines TRBV7-9 and TRBJ1-4, and TRBD1 aligns with 11 junction nucleotides. The CDR3 runs 14 residues from the cysteine to the phenylalanine. Here the CDR3 DNA is all that survives: 42 bases in frame from base 1. Sequences SEHNR (CDR1) and FQNEAQ (CDR2) are obtained from the germline V gene (reference sequence). The V end gives up 8 bases and the J end 4 bases, leaving 3 bases in the junction not matched to a gene.